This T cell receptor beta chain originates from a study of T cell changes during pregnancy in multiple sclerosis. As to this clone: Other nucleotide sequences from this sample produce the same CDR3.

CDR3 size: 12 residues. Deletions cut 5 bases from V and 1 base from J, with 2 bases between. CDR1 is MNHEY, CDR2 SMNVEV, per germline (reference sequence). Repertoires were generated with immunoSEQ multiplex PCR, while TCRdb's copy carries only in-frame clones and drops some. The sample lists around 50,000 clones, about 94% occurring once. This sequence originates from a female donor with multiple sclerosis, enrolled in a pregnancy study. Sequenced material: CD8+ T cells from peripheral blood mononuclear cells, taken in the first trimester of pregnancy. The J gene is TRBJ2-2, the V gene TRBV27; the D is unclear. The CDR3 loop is CASSQNTGELFF. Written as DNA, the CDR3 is TGTGCCAGCAGTCAGAACACCGGGGAGCTGTTTTTT.